This TCR beta chain was recorded in a study of shared clonotypes between healthy human individuals. On the study more broadly: The study enrolled two women and a few men aged 18 to 49.

In regard to this clone: No antigen is known for it.

CD8 cells regarded as naive lacked CD45RO, were positively chosen for CCR7, and omitted terminally differentiated effector memory CD45RA+ cells. Data came from immunoSEQ multiplex PCR; TCRdb stores just in-frame clones and leaves some out. Here the sample spans 560,000 or so clones, 96% being singletons. The study's findings and limits: Estimated richness was generally greater in naive than memory subsets.

Germline loops: CDR1 SGHTA, CDR2 FQGNSA. The ends were cut back, 5 bases at V and 4 bases at J, with 27 bases in the middle. The CDR3 covers 19 residues. Specimen: naive CD8+ T cells sorted from blood. This TCR was recovered from a woman in her 30s in good health. The J gene is TRBJ1-5, the V gene TRBV7-2; no clear D. The CDR3 DNA reads TGTGCCAGCAGCCCCCAGGCGGTTGTCAGTCGATATTCTAATCAGCCCCAGCATTTT. Residues: CASSPQAVVSRYSNQPQHF.